The 5 T cell receptor beta chains in this list originate from one sample, sequenced in a study of tissue T cells after allogeneic stem cell transplantation. Method: immunoSEQ multiplex PCR; TCRdb's copy keeps in-frame clones and lacks some. The sample comprises about 16,000 clones, about 70% of which are singletons, and about 1% rests with the top ten. The sequenced sample was spleen. The receptors come from a female BALB/c mouse in good health. Strain MHC haplotype: H2-d.

As regards this clone: Mouse germline and gene names are used. The read ends 1 residue before the CDR3 terminus; that terminus is restored from the germline J gene. This chain connects TRBV5 to TRBJ1-1; D is unclear. Per germline, CDR1 LGHNA and CDR2 YNLKQL (reference sequence). Trimming stripped 0 bases from V and 2 bases from J, with 7 bases between. The CDR3 has 14 residues. The CDR3 protein is CASSQDRGNTEVFF. The sequenced part of the CDR3 DNA is TGTGCCAGCAGCCAAGATCGGGGTAACACAGAAGTCTTC.

Regarding this clone: Genes here carry mouse names. Sequencing ends 1 residue short of the CDR3 end; the germline J gene provides the rest. The J gene is TRBJ1-6, the V gene TRBV24; D not resolved. TRBJ1-6 is an ORF, with its function uncertain. Germline V CDR1 and CDR2: KGHTA, FRNEEI. V gave up 3 bases and J gave up 0 bases, with 9 bases separating them. The CDR3 is 16 residues long. CDR3 DNA (partial): TGTGCCAGCAGTCTCCTGGGAAATTCCTATAATTCGCCCCTCTAC. It is translated as CASSLLGNSYNSPLY. The full CDR3 reads CASSLLGNSYNSPLYF.

The count of this clone is one. Gene names and germline refer to mouse. The CDR3 end falls 1 residue outside the read, so it is completed with the germline J gene. The chain recombines TRBV1 with TRBJ2-1, with D possibly matching TRBD1 (6 bases). The CDR3 has 14 amino acids. Germline values: CDR1 NSQYPW, CDR2 LRSPGD (reference sequence). Deletions cut 3 bases from V and 3 bases from J, with 9 bases between. This CDR3 is CTCSARDIYAEQFF. The DNA read from the CDR3 is TGCACCTGCAGTGCCCGGGACATCTATGCTGAGCAGTTC.

This clone was seen a handful of times. Gene names are the mouse ones. Read sequence stops 1 residue before the CDR3 end, and the germline J gene provides the missing end. The chain carries TRBV31 and TRBJ2-1, with 9 positions matching TRBD2. Germline assignment: CDR1 GKSSPN and CDR2 SITVG. The trim removed 3 bases at V and 6 bases at J, leaving 6 bases unmatched. The CDR3 totals 14 residues. The sequenced part of the CDR3 DNA is TGTGCCTGGAGCTCTCACTGGGGGGCTGCTGAGCAGTTC. It specifies CAWSSHWGAAEQF. The whole CDR3 sequence is CAWSSHWGAAEQFF.

A word on this clone: Gene names follow the mouse nomenclature. The sequence runs out 1 residue before the end of the CDR3; the remainder is reconstructed from the germline J gene. The V gene is TRBV31, the J gene TRBJ2-4; TRBD2 agrees at 10 bases. CDR1 is GKSSPN and CDR2 is SITVG in the germline V gene. Trimming cost V 3 bases and J 6 bases; bases outside gene matches: 6. This CDR3 is built from 14 residues. CDR3 in amino acids: CAWRGLGMGNTLYF. Incomplete CDR3 DNA: TGTGCCTGGAGGGGACTGGGGATGGGGAACACCTTGTAC.